The clone carrying this T cell receptor (beta chain) came up a few times. As yet, its antigen is unknown. The data belong to a study of T cell responses to AZD1222 COVID-19 vaccine. Looking at the study overall: The analysis combined second doses at about 4 or about 12 weeks. Study results and limitations: Seropositive status at baseline applied to only a handful of AZD1222 recipients. When two AZD1222 doses had been given, Spike-specific TCR breadth and depth rose. Donors in the cohort were predominantly white British and more often female, and clonal diversity was possibly underestimated.

Repertoires were generated with immunoSEQ multiplex PCR, while TCRdb's copy carries only in-frame clones and drops some. The top ten hold 0.99% of the sample, which has 150,000 to 200,000 clones, roughly 91% seen once. The specimen comprised peripheral blood, sampled on day 0 of AZD1222 vaccination. The sequence was collected from an adult in good health.

The CDR3 DNA reads as TGTGCCACCAGCAGAGTAATACAGGGGGCCGGCGCGGCGTACGAGCAGTACTTC. Protein sequence: CATSRVIQGAGAAYEQYF. This rearrangement joins TRBV15 to TRBJ2-7, with 9 nucleotides matching TRBD1. Germline V CDR1 and CDR2: LNHNV, YYDKDF (reference sequence). The CDR3 consists of 18 residues. V shed 1 base and J 4 bases; nucleotides not matched to a gene: 14.